This T cell receptor (beta chain) was obtained from a study of PD-L1 blockade in urothelial cancer. The length of the CDR3 is 12 residues. The data were produced by immunoSEQ multiplex PCR, yet TCRdb's version contains in-frame clones alone and is incomplete. Of 70,000 to 95,000 clones listed, 84% are singletons. Time point in this sample: pretreatment peripheral blood. This clonotype originated in a man between 60 and 75 years old with urothelial cancer. This specimen consisted of PBMCs, obtained around atezolizumab (anti-PD-L1) treatment. V and J are TRBV12-2 and TRBJ1-5. TRBV12-2 is tagged as a pseudogene. DNA of the CDR3: TGTGCAAGTCCCCTCCCGTATCAGCCCCAGCATTTT. Translated: CASPLPYQPQHF.